Below, 8 T cell receptor beta chains from the same sample are listed, as sequenced in a study of blood T cell repertoires in COVID-19 (dated by TCRdb to the early 2020s). Receptor libraries were prepared by the immunoSEQ multiplex PCR assay. TCRdb re-hosts the immuneACCESS table, in-frame sequences only. Its copies lack some clones; in the studies checked, an unresolved V gene accounts for under half of them, and the cause for the rest is not known. This sample is represented by 40,000 to 45,000 clones; roughly 79% of them were singletons. About 33% of the sample goes to the ten largest clones. The sample taken for sequencing was peripheral blood. Every receptor here comes from a woman aged 80 or over with acute or convalescent COVID-19.

The chain combines TRBV28 with TRBJ1-2; no firm D call. The CDR3 covers 12 residues. CDR1 is MDHEN, CDR2 SYDVKM, per germline. Trimming removed 6 bases from V and 4 bases from J, with 9 bases in between. CDR3 sequence reads: CASRPEVYGYTF. CDR3 in DNA: TGTGCCAGCAGACCAGAGGTCTATGGCTACACCTTC.

The gene calls are TRBV19 and TRBJ1-5, with a tentative D call TRBD1 (6 bases). Trimming cost V 4 bases and J 4 bases, with 29 bases left between them. Germline V gene sequence: CDR1 LNHDA, CDR2 SQIVND (reference sequence). There are 20 residues in the CDR3. CDR3 sequence: CASSTQRLQGHRPPNQPQHF. The CDR3 DNA reads TGTGCCAGTAGTACGCAAAGACTACAGGGTCACCGCCCACCTAATCAGCCCCAGCATTTT.

The V and J genes are TRBV5-8 and TRBJ2-2; possible D gene TRBD2, 6 bases. CDR1 and CDR2 from the germline V gene are SGHTS and YDEGEE. The CDR3 spans 14 residues. V lost 4 bases and J 3 bases, leaving 10 bases between the germline ends. The CDR3 is CASSRGTHTGELFF. CDR3 nucleotide sequence: TGTGCCAGCAGCCGGGGGACCCACACCGGGGAGCTGTTTTTT.

The J gene is TRBJ2-7, the V gene TRBV7-2; 9 positions agree with TRBD2. V gave up 5 bases and J gave up 5 bases; unmatched junction bases: 10. This CDR3 contains 15 residues. Germline V gene lookup returns CDR1 SGHTA and CDR2 FQGNSA. Written as DNA, the CDR3 is TGTGCCAGCAGCCCATATAGCGGGAGCAAAAACGAGCAGTACTTC. Its translation is CASSPYSGSKNEQYF.

The chain has TRBV5-1 and TRBJ1-4; tentatively, D is TRBD1 (6 bases). The V end was cut by 6 bases, the J end by 7 bases, with 16 bases between. Germline V gene data show CDR1 as SGHRS and CDR2 as YFSETQ. The CDR3 has 14 residues. The DNA of the CDR3 is TGCGCCAGCACCCCTACAGGGAGGGCTGAAAAACTGTTTTTT. Protein product: CASTPTGRAEKLFF.

The rearrangement joins TRBV5-1 to TRBJ2-3; 12 nucleotides align to TRBD2. The CDR3 extends over 17 amino acids. Germline trimming cut 3 bases from V and 0 bases from J; bases unmatched to any gene: 5. CDR1 SGHRS and CDR2 YFSETQ come from the germline V gene. The CDR3 sequence: CASSYGTSGPSTDTQYF. DNA for the CDR3: TGCGCCAGCAGCTATGGGACTAGCGGGCCCAGCACAGATACGCAGTATTTT.

This clone was observed once. The chain couples TRBV5-1 to TRBJ2-3; TRBD2 might be the D (5 bases). Germline loops: CDR1 SGHRS, CDR2 YFSETQ. V dropped 0 bases and J dropped 1 base, with 9 bases sitting between them. The CDR3 runs to 15 residues. In nucleotides, the CDR3 is TGCGCCAGCAGCTTGGACGGGATCGGCACAGATACGCAGTATTTT. It is translated as CASSLDGIGTDTQYF.

In this sample, this clone turned up once. This chain uses TRBV7-2 with TRBJ2-5; TRBD1 aligns across 8 bases. This CDR3 spans 14 amino acids. Losses at the gene ends were 3 bases for V and 1 base for J; bases not matched to a gene: 1. Germline assignment: CDR1 SGHTA and CDR2 FQGNSA. The CDR3 nucleotides are TGTGCCAGCAGCTTGGGACAGGTCCAAGAGACCCAGTACTTC. This gives the protein CASSLGQVQETQYF.